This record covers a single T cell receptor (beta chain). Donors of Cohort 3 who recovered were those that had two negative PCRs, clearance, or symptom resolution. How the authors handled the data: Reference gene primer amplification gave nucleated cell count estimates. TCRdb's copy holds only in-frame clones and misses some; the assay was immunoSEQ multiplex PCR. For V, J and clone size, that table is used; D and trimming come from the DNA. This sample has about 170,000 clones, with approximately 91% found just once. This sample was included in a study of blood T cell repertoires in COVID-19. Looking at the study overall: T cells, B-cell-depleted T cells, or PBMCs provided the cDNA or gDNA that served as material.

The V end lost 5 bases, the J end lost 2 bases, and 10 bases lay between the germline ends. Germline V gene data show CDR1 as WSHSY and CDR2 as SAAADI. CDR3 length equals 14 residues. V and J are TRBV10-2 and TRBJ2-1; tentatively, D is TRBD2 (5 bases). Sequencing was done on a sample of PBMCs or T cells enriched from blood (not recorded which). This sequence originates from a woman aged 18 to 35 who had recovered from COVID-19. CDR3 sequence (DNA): TGCGCCAGCAGTATGGAACTAGCCTACAATGAGCAGTTCTTC. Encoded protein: CASSMELAYNEQFF.